This entry lists 21 T cell receptor beta chains sequenced from one sample in a study of cytomegalovirus exposure and HLA in healthy donors. Produced via immunoSEQ multiplex PCR; TCRdb's table is partial and in-frame only. The table lists roughly 68,000 clones, just over 95% of them singletons. Sequenced input: PBMCs. The receptor set was obtained from a woman aged 18-29 years in good health and CMV-seropositive.

The chain employs TRBV14 and TRBJ2-2, with 12 bases identical to TRBD2. Germline V gene sequence: CDR1 SGHDN, CDR2 FVKESK. The trim removed 0 bases at V and 4 bases at J, leaving 9 bases unmatched. The CDR3 length is 19 residues. CDR3 region: CASSQDPTSGSTGTGELFF. The CDR3 coding sequence is TGTGCCAGCAGCCAAGATCCGACTAGCGGGAGTACGGGCACCGGGGAGCTGTTTTTT.

The chain recombines TRBV27 with TRBJ2-2; TRBD1 might be the D (6 bases). CDR1 and CDR2 (germline): MNHEY, SMNVEV (reference sequence). CDR3 length: 16 residues. Trimming removed 4 bases from V and 2 bases from J, with 14 bases in between. The CDR3: CASSSARGVNTGELFF. CDR3 sequence (DNA): TGTGCCAGCAGTTCCGCCAGGGGTGTAAACACCGGGGAGCTGTTTTTT.

The J gene is TRBJ2-5, the V gene TRBV2; 7 positions match TRBD2. CDR1 is SNHLY, CDR2 FYNNEI, per germline. This CDR3 region has 14 residues. Trimming at V came to 5 bases and at J to 5 bases, leaving 8 bases not matched to a gene. The CDR3: CASSFAGAVETQYF. The DNA for the CDR3 is TGTGCCAGCAGTTTCGCGGGAGCTGTGGAGACCCAGTACTTC.

The CDR3 loop reads CASSLLAGDEQFF. CDR3 bases: TGTGCCAGCAGTTTACTAGCGGGAGATGAGCAGTTCTTC. The rearrangement joins TRBV28 to TRBJ2-1, with TRBD2 matching 10 bases. This CDR3 has 13 amino acids. With V trimmed by 2 bases and J by 8 bases, 0 bases remained unmatched. Germline V CDR1 and CDR2: MDHEN, SYDVKM. The full variable domain, its missing parts supplied by reference TRBV28 and TRBJ2-1, is DVKVTQSSRYLVKRTGEKVFLECVQDMDHENMFWYRQDPGLGLRLIYFSYDVKMKEKGDIPEGYSVSREKKERFSLILESASTNQTSMYLCASSLLAGDEQFFGPGTRLTVL.

The J gene is TRBJ2-6, the V gene TRBV11-2, with D unresolved. The germline gives CDR1 SGHAT, CDR2 FQNNGV. Trimming shortened V by 1 base and J by 0 bases, and 4 bases separated the two germline ends. CDR3 length: 15 amino acids. The CDR3: CASSLASSGANVLTF. The CDR3 DNA sequence: TGTGCCAGCAGCTTAGCCAGCTCTGGGGCCAACGTCCTGACTTTC.

V is TRBV6-6 and J is TRBJ1-5; 8 positions agree with TRBD1. Germline CDR1 MNHNY, CDR2 SVGAGI (reference sequence). The ends lost 6 bases at V and 5 bases at J; junction bases unmatched: 9. This CDR3 spans 15 amino acids. The CDR3 DNA reads as TGTGCCAGCAGGCCCGGGACAGGTCGAGATCAGCCCCAGCATTTT. Translated: CASRPGTGRDQPQHF.

The chain combines TRBV19 with TRBJ2-3; 7 nucleotides match TRBD2. Per germline, CDR1 LNHDA and CDR2 SQIVND (reference sequence). The CDR3 sequence is 14 residues long. After removal of 3 bases from V and 7 bases from J, the junction contained 7 bases not matched to a gene. The CDR3 loop reads CASSIGGRAYTQYF. The CDR3 DNA follows: TGTGCCAGTAGTATTGGGGGGAGGGCTTATACGCAGTATTTT.

This chain links TRBV25-1 with TRBJ2-5; 7 bases are a match to TRBD2. V was clipped by 7 bases and J by 5 bases; unmatched bases: 1. The germline gives CDR1 MGHDK, CDR2 SYGVNS. The CDR3 extends over 11 amino acids. CDR3 in DNA: TGTGCCAGCATGGGGGGGGAGACCCAGTACTTC. Protein product: CASMGGETQYF.

This sequence joins TRBV7-3 and TRBJ2-3, with 8 bases identical to TRBD2. With V trimmed by 2 bases and J by 0 bases, 4 bases remained unmatched. The CDR3 is 16 residues long. CDR1 SGHTA and CDR2 FQGTGA come from the germline V gene. CDR3 nucleotides: TGTGCCAGCAGCTTACGGGCTAGCGGGAGCACAGATACGCAGTATTTT. Its translation: CASSLRASGSTDTQYF.

The rearrangement links TRBV18 to TRBJ1-5, with a possible D match to TRBD1 (6 bases). The CDR3 sequence is 14 residues long. Germline V gene lookup returns CDR1 KGHSH and CDR2 LQKENI. V was pared by 3 bases and J by 2 bases, with 8 bases between. The CDR3 here is CASSPNRGNQPQHF. In DNA, the CDR3 is TGTGCCAGCTCACCCAACAGGGGCAATCAGCCCCAGCATTTT.

The V and J genes are TRBV4-2 and TRBJ2-2; TRBD2 aligns across 14 bases. V lost 6 bases, J lost 5 bases, and 2 bases stayed unmatched. The CDR3 contains 15 residues. Germline lookup yields CDR1 LGHNA and CDR2 YNFKEQ. CDR3 in DNA: TGTGCCAGCAGGGGACTAGCGGGAGAAACCGGGGAGCTGTTTTTT. Its translation: CASRGLAGETGELFF.

CDR3 region: CASSLREGMIRNTGELFF. Here the CDR3 DNA reads TGTGCCAGCAGTTTGAGGGAGGGGATGATTCGTAACACCGGGGAGCTGTTTTTT. The genes are TRBV27 and TRBJ2-2, with 7 bases lining up with TRBD2. From germline, CDR1 is MNHEY and CDR2 SMNVEV (reference sequence). J lost 2 bases, V lost 3 bases, and 12 bases had no gene match. This CDR3 contains 18 residues.

The chain employs TRBV28 and TRBJ2-4, with D possibly matching TRBD1 (6 bases). This CDR3 has 16 amino acids. V was shortened by 2 bases and J by 0 bases, with 11 bases between the two germline ends. In germline, CDR1 is MDHEN, CDR2 SYDVKM. The CDR3 loop is CASSLGGRLAKNIQYF. The CDR3 bases are TGTGCCAGCAGTTTAGGGGGCCGTCTAGCCAAAAACATTCAGTACTTC.

The rearrangement uses TRBV7-9 and TRBJ2-7, with D possibly TRBD2 on 5 matching bases. This CDR3 has 16 residues. Trimming took off 0 bases at V and 6 bases at J, with 18 bases between the two ends. Germline CDR1 and CDR2: SEHNR and FQNEAQ (reference sequence). This CDR3 is CASSLASGLNYAEQYF. The CDR3 nucleotides read TGTGCCAGCAGCTTAGCGAGCGGCCTGAATTATGCCGAGCAGTACTTC. The whole variable domain, filled in from reference TRBV7-9 and TRBJ2-7, reads DTGVSQNPRHKITKRGQNVTFRCDPISEHNRLYWYRQTLGQGPEFLTYFQNEAQLEKSRLLSDRFSAERPKGSFSTLEIQRTEQGDSAMYLCASSLASGLNYAEQYFGPGTRLTVT.

This chain joins TRBV7-5 and TRBJ1-1. TRBV7-5 is tagged as a pseudogene. CDR3 length equals 14 residues. The CDR3 DNA is TGTGCCTACCAGGGTGATGTTGGGGGGACTGAAGCTTTCTTT. It yields the protein CAYQGDVGGTEAFF.

The chain combines TRBV7-9 with TRBJ2-3; 10 bases fit TRBD2. The length of the CDR3 is 16 residues. The V gene's germline CDR1 is SEHNR and CDR2 FQNEAQ (reference sequence). Trimming at V came to 6 bases and at J to 1 base, leaving 7 bases not matched to a gene. This chain's CDR3 is CASSFTSGKGTDTQYF. CDR3 bases: TGTGCCAGCAGTTTCACTAGCGGGAAGGGCACAGATACGCAGTATTTT.

V usage is TRBV18 and J usage is TRBJ1-5, with D possibly matching TRBD1 (5 bases). The CDR3 length is 13 residues. Per the germline V gene, CDR1 is KGHSH and CDR2 is LQKENI. The V gene lost 0 bases and the J gene lost 9 bases, with 9 bases spanning the gap. The CDR3 nucleotides are TGTGCCAGCTCACCACCCGGGACTGCGCCCCAGCATTTT. This translates into CASSPPGTAPQHF.

This clone was observed a few times. This sequence joins TRBV7-2 and TRBJ1-5; tentative D call: TRBD1 (5 bases). The CDR3 contains 16 residues. Trimming removed 1 base from V and 1 base from J, with 11 bases in between. Germline CDR1 and CDR2: SGHTA and FQGNSA. The CDR3 DNA follows: TGTGCCAGCAGCTTAGATTCCGGGGGAAGCAATCAGCCCCAGCATTTT. Encoded protein: CASSLDSGGSNQPQHF.

The chain links TRBV6-5 to TRBJ2-5; no clear D gene. V was shortened by 2 bases and J by 3 bases, with 7 bases between the two germline ends. Germline CDR1 reads MNHEY; CDR2 reads SVGAGI. This CDR3 is 13 amino acids long. DNA of the CDR3: TGTGCCAGCAGTTACCTCGGAGAAGAGACCCAGTACTTC. Translating gives CASSYLGEETQYF.

V is TRBV2 and J is TRBJ2-5; TRBD1 matches at 9 bases. Germline V lookup: CDR1 SNHLY, CDR2 FYNNEI. Unmatched junction bases numbered 8, after V lost 4 bases and J lost 5 bases. The CDR3 contains 15 residues. This chain's CDR3 is CASSVSRTGVETQYF. CDR3 coding DNA: TGTGCCAGCAGTGTTTCCCGGACAGGGGTGGAGACCCAGTACTTC.

The chain couples TRBV6-6 to TRBJ2-7; 11 positions match TRBD2. This CDR3 has 14 residues. V gave up 8 bases and J gave up 5 bases; unmatched junction bases: 8. CDR1 is MNHNY, CDR2 SVGAGI, per germline (reference sequence). CDR3 nucleotides: TGTGCCAGCCGAAAGACTAGCGGGAACCACGAGCAGTACTTC. Amino acid sequence: CASRKTSGNHEQYF.